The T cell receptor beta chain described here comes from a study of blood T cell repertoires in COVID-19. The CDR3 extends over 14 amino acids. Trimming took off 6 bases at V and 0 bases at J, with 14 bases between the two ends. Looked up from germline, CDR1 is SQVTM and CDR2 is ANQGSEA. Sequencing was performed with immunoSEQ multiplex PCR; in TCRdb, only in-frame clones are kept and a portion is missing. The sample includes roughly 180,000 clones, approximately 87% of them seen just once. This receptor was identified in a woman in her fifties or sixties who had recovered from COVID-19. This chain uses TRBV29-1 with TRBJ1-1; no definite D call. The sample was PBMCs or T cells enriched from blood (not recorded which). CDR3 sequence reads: CSVTVVGMNTEAFF. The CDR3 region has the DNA TGCAGCGTGACTGTGGTTGGCATGAACACTGAAGCTTTCTTT.